This is a list of T cell receptor beta chains from one sample in a study of cytomegalovirus exposure and HLA in healthy donors. Profiling relied on immunoSEQ multiplex PCR, and the TCRdb table lists in-frame clones only, not all of them. Among about 190,000 clones listed, roughly 80% were seen once. The sequenced sample consisted of PBMCs. The receptors stem from a woman aged 18-35 years in good health and CMV-seronegative. Both conserved end residues are part of each CDR3. A D gene is named only where the DNA matches it firmly. Rows may omit the clone size; those that give it use once, few, many or a size class.

clone size	V gene	J gene	D gene	CDR3 protein	CDR3 DNA
once	TRBV5-4	TRBJ1-6	TRBD1	CASSSNTGVGSPLHF	TGTGCCAGCAGCTCGAACACAGGGGTGGGGTCACCCCTCCACTTT
once	TRBV7-2	TRBJ2-3	TRBD2	CASSLASGSLRDTQYF	TGTGCCAGCAGCTTAGCTAGCGGGAGTTTGAGAGATACGCAGTATTTT
-	TRBV7-2	TRBJ1-5	-	CASSLPAGLVAQHF	TGTGCCAGCAGCCTACCCGCGGGCCTGGTGGCCCAGCATTTT
-	TRBV28	TRBJ1-2	-	CASTPGGGVRGYTF	TGTGCCAGCACCCCCGGCGGGGGCGTCCGTGGCTACACCTTC
-	TRBV29-1	TRBJ1-6	-	CSVGEGNSPLHF	TGCAGCGTCGGAGAGGGAAATTCACCCCTCCACTTT
few	TRBV6-1	TRBJ1-6	-	CASSELQVGSPLHF	TGTGCCAGCAGTGAACTACAGGTGGGGTCACCCCTCCACTTT
-	TRBV27	TRBJ2-1	TRBD2	CASSNASGEKSSYNEQFF	TGTGCCAGCAGTAACGCAAGCGGGGAAAAGAGCTCCTACAATGAGCAGTTCTTC
-	TRBV7-9	TRBJ2-7	-	CASATNYEQYF	TGTGCCAGCGCCACTAACTACGAGCAGTACTTC
once	TRBV4-2	TRBJ1-1	-	CASSQVIGQLNTEAFF	TGTGCCAGCAGCCAAGTAATCGGACAGTTGAACACTGAAGCTTTCTTT
-	TRBV7-3	TRBJ1-2	-	CASSFSPLTRGYTF	TGTGCCAGCAGCTTTTCCCCGCTAACTCGGGGCTACACCTTC
few	TRBV5-6	TRBJ2-2	-	CASSWEGGTGELFF	TGTGCCAGCAGCTGGGAGGGGGGCACCGGGGAGCTGTTTTTT
-	TRBV25-1	TRBJ1-1	-	CASSSGAGLAEAFF	TGTGCCAGCAGTTCAGGGGCAGGGTTGGCTGAAGCTTTCTTT
-	TRBV5-1	TRBJ2-5	TRBD1	CASSPRTGLLTLETQYF	TGCGCCAGCAGCCCACGGACAGGCCTTCTTACGCTAGAGACCCAGTACTTC
-	TRBV5-1	TRBJ1-1	TRBD1	CASSLRTGSDTEAFF	TGCGCCAGCAGCCTAAGGACAGGGAGTGACACTGAAGCTTTCTTT
-	TRBV7-2	TRBJ2-7	-	CASSWSRASSNEQYF	TGTGCCAGCAGCTGGTCTAGGGCTAGCAGTAACGAGCAGTACTTC
-	TRBV6-5	TRBJ2-7	TRBD1	CASSYADRGYEQYF	TGTGCCAGCAGTTACGCGGACAGGGGTTACGAGCAGTACTTC
few	TRBV9	TRBJ1-2	-	CASSAGSSNYGYTF	TGTGCCAGCAGCGCCGGGTCTTCTAACTATGGCTACACCTTC
few	TRBV6-5	TRBJ2-2	TRBD2	CASALQRGYTGELFF	TGTGCCAGCGCCCTCCAGCGGGGTTACACCGGGGAGCTGTTTTTT
-	TRBV9	TRBJ2-5	-	CASSVEGPAGFQETQYF	TGTGCCAGCAGCGTAGAGGGCCCAGCGGGTTTCCAAGAGACCCAGTACTTC
-	TRBV4-1	TRBJ2-1	-	CASSQPDRKGYEQFF	TGCGCCAGCAGCCAACCCGACAGGAAGGGGTATGAGCAGTTCTTC
-	TRBV5-1	TRBJ2-1	TRBD1	CASSLVETGSGYNEQFF	TGCGCCAGCAGCTTGGTCGAGACAGGGTCCGGCTACAATGAGCAGTTCTTC
-	TRBV15	TRBJ2-7	-	CATSRDRPPRYEQYF	TGTGCCACCAGCAGAGATAGGCCTCCTAGGTACGAGCAGTACTTC
-	TRBV19	TRBJ1-5	TRBD1	CASSPGTAQPQHF	TGTGCCAGTAGTCCCGGGACAGCTCAGCCCCAGCATTTT
-	TRBV6-5	TRBJ1-5	TRBD1	CASSPDRGSNQPQHF	TGTGCCAGCAGTCCGGACAGGGGTAGCAATCAGCCCCAGCATTTT
-	TRBV27	TRBJ1-1	-	CASRTTANTEAFF	TGTGCCAGCAGAACAACAGCGAACACTGAAGCTTTCTTT
-	TRBV2	TRBJ2-3	TRBD2	CATKLAGSTDTQYF	TGTGCCACCAAACTAGCGGGGAGCACAGATACGCAGTATTTT
-	TRBV29-1	TRBJ2-3	-	CSVVPLALRGDTQYF	TGCAGCGTTGTACCACTAGCTCTCCGGGGAGATACGCAGTATTTT
-	TRBV28	TRBJ1-1	-	CASSGHRATEAFF	TGTGCCAGCAGTGGGCATAGAGCCACTGAAGCTTTCTTT
-	TRBV2	TRBJ1-5	TRBD1	CASSAPGGQGVNQPQHF	TGTGCCAGCAGTGCCCCGGGTGGACAGGGGGTCAATCAGCCCCAGCATTTT
once	TRBV27	TRBJ1-4	TRBD1	CASSIGQGRELYEKLFF	TGTGCCAGCAGTATAGGACAGGGGCGGGAGCTTTATGAAAAACTGTTTTTT
-	TRBV10-3	TRBJ2-1	TRBD2	CAIMASGGRGNEQFF	TGTGCCATCATGGCTAGCGGGGGGCGGGGGAATGAGCAGTTCTTC
-	TRBV28	TRBJ2-7	TRBD2	CASTSMGLAGFAYEQYF	TGTGCCAGCACGTCCATGGGGCTAGCGGGTTTTGCCTACGAGCAGTACTTC
-	TRBV5-4	TRBJ2-2	TRBD2	CASSLASSSGPYRGELFF	TGTGCCAGCAGCTTGGCCTCGTCTAGCGGGCCCTACCGCGGGGAGCTGTTTTTT
-	TRBV7-2	TRBJ1-4	-	CASSPPGEKLFF	TGTGCCAGCAGCCCACCGGGGGAAAAACTGTTTTTT
-	TRBV28	TRBJ1-1	-	CASSQLDRIYTEAFF	TGTGCCAGCAGTCAGTTAGACAGGATCTACACTGAAGCTTTCTTT
once	TRBV21-1	TRBJ2-1	-	CASSKGMSRRSSYNEQFF	TGTGCCAGCAGCAAAGGTATGAGTCGGAGGAGCTCCTACAATGAGCAGTTCTTC
-	TRBV15	TRBJ1-1	-	CATSRGRATEAFF	TGTGCCACCAGCAGAGGGAGGGCCACTGAAGCTTTCTTT
-	TRBV4-3	TRBJ2-2	-	CASSQEFREAGELFF	TGCGCCAGCAGCCAAGAGTTTCGCGAAGCCGGGGAGCTGTTTTTT
once	TRBV28	TRBJ2-1	TRBD2	CASSSSGGPPQFF	TGTGCCAGCAGCTCTAGCGGGGGGCCTCCTCAGTTCTTC
-	TRBV27	TRBJ1-1	TRBD1	CASSYRGRGSEAFF	TGTGCCAGCAGTTACAGGGGGAGGGGGTCGGAAGCTTTCTTT
-	TRBV7-6	TRBJ1-2	-	CASSSPGYGYTF	TGTGCCAGCAGCTCCCCAGGGTATGGCTACACCTTC
-	TRBV28	TRBJ1-4	TRBD1	CASTVTPQTGGKDEKLFF	TGTGCCAGCACCGTTACCCCCCAGACAGGGGGAAAGGATGAAAAACTGTTTTTT
-	TRBV14	TRBJ2-5	-	CASSHSEGTQYF	TGTGCCAGCAGCCATAGCGAGGGGACCCAGTACTTC
-	TRBV6-6	TRBJ2-5	TRBD1	CASSSSPTGGGETQYF	TGTGCCAGCAGTTCTAGCCCGACAGGGGGCGGAGAGACCCAGTACTTC
few	TRBV5-1	TRBJ2-7	-	CASSLGGGDGEQYF	TGCGCCAGCAGCTTGGGAGGCGGGGACGGCGAGCAGTACTTC
-	TRBV2	TRBJ2-7	-	CASSEKGFPISYEQYF	TGTGCCAGCAGTGAAAAGGGGTTTCCGATCTCCTACGAGCAGTACTTC
few	TRBV6-4	TRBJ1-5	-	CASSEQNSNQPQHF	TGTGCCAGCAGTGAGCAGAATAGCAATCAGCCCCAGCATTTT
-	TRBV7-3	TRBJ2-5	TRBD2	CASSFLAGAETQYF	TGTGCCAGCAGCTTCCTAGCGGGAGCGGAGACCCAGTACTTC
once	TRBV28	TRBJ1-6	-	CASSLSQGIASPLHF	TGTGCCAGCAGCCTATCCCAGGGTATAGCCTCACCCCTCCACTTT
few	TRBV15	TRBJ1-5	-	CATSSLGHNQPQHF	TGTGCCACCAGCAGTCTGGGGCACAATCAGCCCCAGCATTTT
-	TRBV6-1	TRBJ1-1	-	CASSERGRRVEGFF	TGTGCCAGCAGTGAGAGGGGTCGGAGGGTCGAAGGTTTCTTT
-	TRBV15	TRBJ1-6	-	CATSLGGNSPLHF	TGTGCCACTAGCCTCGGGGGGAATTCACCCCTCCACTTT
few	TRBV5-4	TRBJ1-2	-	CASSSGRDSYTF	TGTGCCAGCAGCTCGGGACGGGACAGCTACACCTTC
-	TRBV5-1	TRBJ1-1	-	CASSPDRTYGTEAFF	TGCGCCAGCAGCCCCGACAGGACCTATGGCACTGAAGCTTTCTTT
-	TRBV28	TRBJ2-5	TRBD2	CASRLAGDQETQYF	TGTGCCAGCAGGCTAGCGGGAGACCAAGAGACCCAGTACTTC